Below are 30 T cell receptor beta chains sequenced from a single sample in a study of cytomegalovirus exposure and HLA in healthy donors. The PCR was carried out with 60 Vbeta primers and 13 Jbeta primers. The data were produced by immunoSEQ multiplex PCR, yet TCRdb's version contains in-frame clones alone and is incomplete. The repertoire holds more than 95,000 clones, with roughly 72% as singletons. The sample taken for sequencing was PBMCs. These receptors were collected from a woman aged 18-30 years in good health and CMV-seropositive.

This clone was observed a handful of times. V is TRBV5-1 and J is TRBJ1-1; tentative D call: TRBD1 (5 bases). The CDR3 covers 15 residues. Germline assignment: CDR1 SGHRS and CDR2 YFSETQ. Trimming stripped 0 bases from V and 4 bases from J, with 13 bases between. CDR3 nucleotide sequence: TGCGCCAGCAGCTTGGAGCGGAACGGGGGCACTGAAGCTTTCTTT. This translates into CASSLERNGGTEAFF.

The chain recombines TRBV25-1 with TRBJ2-7; TRBD2 matches 8 bases. Trimming took 2 bases from V and 6 from J; bases not matched to a gene: 6. The CDR3 covers 14 residues. Germline CDR1 MGHDK, CDR2 SYGVNS. The CDR3 nucleotides are TGTGCCAGCAGTGAACCTGGACTAGCTGCCGAGCAGTACTTC. Its translation: CASSEPGLAAEQYF.

The rearrangement uses TRBV9 and TRBJ2-7; D gene ambiguous. V dropped 0 bases and J dropped 0 bases, with 7 bases sitting between them. The CDR3 consists of 14 residues. The germline V gene has CDR1 SGDLS and CDR2 YYNGEE. The CDR3 nucleotides are TGTGCCAGCAGCGTAGGGGCCTTCTCCTACGAGCAGTACTTC. The encoded protein is CASSVGAFSYEQYF.

The chain joins TRBV10-2 to TRBJ2-7, with D perhaps matching TRBD2 (6 bases). The CDR3 loop spans 14 amino acids. Per germline, CDR1 WSHSY and CDR2 SAAADI. The V and J ends lost 6 bases and 0 bases respectively, with 12 bases between them. The chain's CDR3 is CASRDSGYSYEQYF. Here the CDR3 DNA reads TGCGCCAGCAGAGATAGCGGCTACTCCTACGAGCAGTACTTC.

This clone was recorded once. This chain connects TRBV25-1 to TRBJ2-5; 11 bases map to TRBD2. The CDR3 runs to 16 residues. Germline V gene sequence: CDR1 MGHDK, CDR2 SYGVNS. The ends lost 1 base at V and 9 bases at J; junction bases unmatched: 10. The CDR3 nucleotides read TGTGCCAGCAGTGAATTACTAGCGGGAGCTCCGGGGCCCCAGTACTTC. Residues: CASSELLAGAPGPQYF. Full variable domain (rest looked up from reference TRBV25-1 and TRBJ2-5): EADIYQTPRYLVIGTGKKITLECSQTMGHDKMYWYQQDPGMELHLIHYSYGVNSTEKGDLSSESTVSRIRTEHFPLTLESARPSHTSQYLCASSELLAGAPGPQYFGPGTRLLVL.

The chain has TRBV5-1 and TRBJ1-1; D gene unclear. The germline CDR1 and CDR2 sequences are SGHRS and YFSETQ. V lost 4 bases and J lost 0, with 7 bases in between. The CDR3 is 13 amino acids. DNA for the CDR3: TGCGCCAGCAGCGACTACATGAACACTGAAGCTTTCTTT. Translating gives CASSDYMNTEAFF.

The chain couples TRBV29-1 to TRBJ1-2, with 9 bases aligning to TRBD1. V lost 6 bases to trimming and J lost 8 bases; unmatched junction nucleotides: 4. CDR1 is SQVTM, CDR2 ANQGSEA, per germline. This CDR3 is 11 amino acids long. CDR3 amino acids: CSVQGARGYTF. CDR3 bases: TGCAGCGTACAGGGGGCGAGAGGCTACACCTTC.

CDR3 sequence (DNA): TGTGCCAGCAGTAACCCGGGAGCTCTCACTGAAGCTTTCTTT. Translated: CASSNPGALTEAFF. The rearrangement links TRBV28 to TRBJ1-1; D remains ambiguous. This CDR3 is built from 14 residues. V gave up 5 bases and J gave up 4 bases, with 14 bases separating them. Germline CDR1 and CDR2: MDHEN and SYDVKM.

The rearrangement uses TRBV28 and TRBJ1-4; D is ambiguous. This CDR3 is 15 amino acids long. The germline V and J ends were trimmed by 4 bases and 7 bases, with 16 bases remaining between them. The V gene's germline CDR1 is MDHEN and CDR2 SYDVKM. CDR3 sequence reads: CASSSGLQDSEKLFF. Here the CDR3 DNA reads TGTGCCAGCAGTTCGGGATTGCAGGATAGTGAAAAACTGTTTTTT.

The V call is TRBV5-1, the J call TRBJ2-3; 7 bases are a match to TRBD1. CDR3 size: 15 residues. Germline V gives CDR1 SGHRS, CDR2 YFSETQ. The ends lost 0 bases at V and 3 bases at J; junction bases unmatched: 4. CDR3 residues: CASSLEGAWTDTQYF. CDR3 coding DNA: TGCGCCAGCAGCTTGGAGGGGGCTTGGACAGATACGCAGTATTTT.

The chain recombines TRBV4-2 with TRBJ2-1; D is undetermined. The CDR3 totals 17 residues. CDR1 is LGHNA and CDR2 is YNFKEQ in the germline V gene. Trimming shortened V by 4 bases and J by 0 bases, and 16 bases separated the two germline ends. The CDR3 here is CASSLLPAESSYNEQFF. The CDR3 DNA reads as TGTGCCAGCAGCCTCTTACCCGCGGAGAGCTCCTACAATGAGCAGTTCTTC.

The rearrangement joins TRBV11-3 to TRBJ2-3; TRBD2 matches 8 bases. Germline V lookup: CDR1 SGHNT, CDR2 YENEEA. The CDR3 has 16 residues. J gave up 4 bases and V 0 bases, and 6 bases lay outside the gene matches. CDR3: CASSLDEAGVADTQYF. The CDR3 nucleotides are TGTGCCAGCAGCTTAGACGAAGCGGGAGTCGCAGATACGCAGTATTTT.

The V call is TRBV2, the J call TRBJ2-5; the match to TRBD2 covers 14 bases. With 8 bases clipped from V and 5 bases from J, the junction kept 10 bases outside the gene matches. This CDR3 is 16 amino acids long. Germline CDR1 reads SNHLY; CDR2 reads FYNNEI. The CDR3 DNA is TGTGCCAGCGACCTAAGGCGGACTAGCGGGAGGGAGACCCAGTACTTC. Translated, it gives CASDLRRTSGRETQYF.

The V gene is TRBV19, the J gene TRBJ2-3, with a possible D match to TRBD1 (6 bases). This CDR3 region has 13 residues. Trimming took 5 bases from V and 4 from J, leaving 10 bases between them. Looked up from germline, CDR1 is LNHDA and CDR2 is SQIVND (reference sequence). CDR3 in amino acids: CASSQNRADTQYF. The CDR3 DNA reads as TGTGCCAGTAGTCAAAACAGGGCAGATACGCAGTATTTT.

This clone showed up just a few times. This chain connects TRBV2 to TRBJ1-5, with 11 bases lining up with TRBD1. This CDR3 spans 13 amino acids. V lost 6 bases, J lost 6 bases, and 1 base stayed unmatched. Germline loops: CDR1 SNHLY, CDR2 FYNNEI. The DNA for the CDR3 is TGTGCCAGCAGCGGGACAGGGGGTCAGCCCCAGCATTTT. It translates to CASSGTGGQPQHF.

In its sample, this clone was seen a few times. The rearrangement uses TRBV10-2 and TRBJ2-7, with 9 bases fitting TRBD2. In germline, CDR1 is WSHSY, CDR2 SAAADI. Trimming removed 5 bases from V and 2 bases from J; junction bases left unmatched: 4. This CDR3 contains 14 residues. In DNA, the CDR3 is TGCGCCAGCAGTTTGGCTAGCGGGACCTACGAGCAGTACTTC. It translates to CASSLASGTYEQYF.

The chain links TRBV2 to TRBJ2-7, with a possible D match to TRBD1 (6 bases). Between the trimmed V and J ends, which lost 1 base and 3 bases, there was a span of 19 bases. The germline V gene has CDR1 SNHLY and CDR2 FYNNEI. The CDR3 runs 17 residues. The CDR3 coding sequence is TGTGCCAGCAGTGAAGGAGAGAGGAGGACAGCTAACTACGAGCAGTACTTC. Amino acid sequence: CASSEGERRTANYEQYF.

The chain has TRBV5-6 and TRBJ2-3; 8 positions match TRBD2. CDR3 size: 13 residues. CDR1 is SGHDT and CDR2 is YYEEEE in the germline V gene. V gave up 6 bases and J gave up 6 bases; unmatched junction bases: 6. The CDR3 DNA reads as TGTGCCAGCAACATAGCGGGACCGGATACGCAGTATTTT. This codes for CASNIAGPDTQYF.

This chain links TRBV11-3 with TRBJ2-7, with D unresolved. V shed 2 bases and J shed 4 bases, with 15 bases lying between them. CDR1 and CDR2 from the germline V gene are SGHNT and YENEEA. The CDR3 runs to 15 residues. The CDR3 region is CASSLFASAGYEQYF. In DNA, the CDR3 is TGTGCCAGCAGCTTATTTGCCTCCGCAGGATACGAGCAGTACTTC.

J is TRBJ2-5 and V is TRBV7-9; 9 bases align to TRBD2. Trimming cost V 5 bases and J 1 base; bases outside gene matches: 2. The germline V gene has CDR1 SEHNR and CDR2 FQNEAQ (reference sequence). This CDR3 contains 14 residues. The CDR3 spells CASSVTSGQETQYF. Written as DNA, the CDR3 is TGTGCCAGCAGCGTGACTAGCGGCCAAGAGACCCAGTACTTC.

V gene TRBV4-1 combines with J gene TRBJ1-2; 10 bases map to TRBD1. The CDR3 has 18 residues. V lost 0 bases, J lost 2 bases, and 9 bases stayed unmatched. The germline V gene has CDR1 MGHRA and CDR2 YSYEKL. The CDR3 DNA reads TGCGCCAGCAGCCAAGATCCAATCCGGGACAGGGGAAACTATGGCTACACCTTC. It encodes CASSQDPIRDRGNYGYTF.

The chain links TRBV19 to TRBJ2-5; D is unclear. Germline V lookup: CDR1 LNHDA, CDR2 SQIVND (reference sequence). Trimming removed 2 bases from V and 1 base from J, with 11 bases in between. This CDR3 has 15 residues. The chain's CDR3 is CASSIWAGSQETQYF. CDR3 nucleotide sequence: TGTGCCAGTAGTATATGGGCAGGAAGCCAAGAGACCCAGTACTTC. The variable domain in full, with the rest retrieved from reference TRBV19 and TRBJ2-5, is DGGITQSPKYLFRKEGQNVTLSCEQNLNHDAMYWYRQDPGQGLRLIYYSQIVNDFQKGDIAEGYSVSREKKESFPLTVTSAQKNPTAFYLCASSIWAGSQETQYFGPGTRLLVL.

The chain recombines TRBV28 with TRBJ2-5; TRBD2 aligns across 14 bases. This CDR3 has 16 residues. Germline assignment: CDR1 MDHEN and CDR2 SYDVKM. The V gene end was trimmed by 3 bases and the J gene end by 4 bases; junction bases not matched to a gene: 4. The CDR3, as DNA: TGTGCCAGCAGTTTCCCGGGACTAGCGGGAGTAGAGACCCAGTACTTC. Translated: CASSFPGLAGVETQYF.

The chain recombines TRBV28 with TRBJ1-2; maybe TRBD1 (6 bases). Trimming cost V 5 bases and J 6 bases, with 16 bases left between them. CDR1 is MDHEN, CDR2 SYDVKM, per germline. The CDR3 spans 14 residues. For the CDR3, the DNA is TGTGCCAGCAGTGTCTTTGCGGACAGCGATGGCTACACCTTC. Protein product: CASSVFADSDGYTF.

V usage is TRBV30 and J usage is TRBJ1-2, with unresolved D. Trimming stripped 3 bases from V and 8 bases from J, with 16 bases between. The CDR3 is made up of 13 amino acids. CDR1 and CDR2 (germline): GTSNPN, SVGIG (reference sequence). The CDR3 sequence is CAWSLAGGRGYTF. CDR3 DNA: TGTGCCTGGAGCCTTGCCGGAGGGAGGGGCTACACCTTC.

The chain recombines TRBV30 with TRBJ1-1; 7 bases map to TRBD1. Germline trimming cut 2 bases from V and 1 base from J; bases unmatched to any gene: 4. The germline V gene encodes CDR1 GTSNPN and CDR2 SVGIG (reference sequence). This CDR3 contains 14 residues. This CDR3 reads CAWSRGTANTEAFF. The CDR3 DNA reads TGTGCCTGGAGTAGGGGGACAGCGAACACTGAAGCTTTCTTT.

V gene TRBV28 combines with J gene TRBJ1-6; D may be TRBD1 (6 bases). The CDR3 is made up of 14 amino acids. V lost 7 bases to trimming and J lost 7 bases, with 14 bases between them. CDR1 and CDR2 (germline): MDHEN, SYDVKM. The CDR3 nucleotides read TGTGCCAGCAAAGAGCAGGGGCTGAATTCACCCCTCCACTTT. Residues: CASKEQGLNSPLHF.

The CDR3 loop reads CASSFDLAGVDNEQFF. CDR3 DNA: TGTGCCAGCAGTTTCGATCTAGCGGGAGTGGACAATGAGCAGTTCTTC. This chain connects TRBV27 to TRBJ2-1, with TRBD2 identical over 10 bases. The CDR3 is made up of 16 amino acids. V trimming: 3 bases; J trimming: 5 bases; junction bases outside the gene matches: 7. Germline V gene data show CDR1 as MNHEY and CDR2 as SMNVEV (reference sequence).

V gene TRBV30 combines with J gene TRBJ2-7; tentatively, D is TRBD2 (5 bases). Trimming shortened V by 2 bases and J by 6 bases, and 20 bases separated the two germline ends. The CDR3 length is 15 residues. CDR1 is GTSNPN, CDR2 SVGIG, per germline (reference sequence). The CDR3 protein is CAWSIPRTPPGEQYF. The CDR3 DNA is TGTGCCTGGAGTATACCGCGGACTCCCCCGGGCGAGCAGTACTTC.

The genes are TRBV4-1 and TRBJ2-3; D is possibly TRBD1 (6 bases). CDR1 MGHRA and CDR2 YSYEKL come from the germline V gene. The V end was cut by 2 bases, the J end by 1 base, with 7 bases between. The CDR3 has 14 residues. The CDR3 DNA reads as TGCGCCAGCAGCCAAAACAGGGGCACAGATACGCAGTATTTT. Translating it yields CASSQNRGTDTQYF.